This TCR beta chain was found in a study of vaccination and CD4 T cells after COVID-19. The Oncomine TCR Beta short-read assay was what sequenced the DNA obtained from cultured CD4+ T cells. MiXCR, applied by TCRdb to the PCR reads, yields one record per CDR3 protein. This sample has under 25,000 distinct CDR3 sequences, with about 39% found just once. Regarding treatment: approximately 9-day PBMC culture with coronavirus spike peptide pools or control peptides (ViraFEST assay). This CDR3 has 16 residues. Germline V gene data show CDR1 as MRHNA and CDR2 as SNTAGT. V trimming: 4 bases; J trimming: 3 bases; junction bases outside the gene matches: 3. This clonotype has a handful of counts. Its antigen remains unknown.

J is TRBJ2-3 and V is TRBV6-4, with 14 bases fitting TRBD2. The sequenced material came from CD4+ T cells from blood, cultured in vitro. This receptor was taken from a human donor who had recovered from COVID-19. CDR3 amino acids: CASSVGLAGGTDTQYF. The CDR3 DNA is TGTGCCAGCAGTGTCGGACTAGCGGGAGGAACAGATACGCAGTATTTT.